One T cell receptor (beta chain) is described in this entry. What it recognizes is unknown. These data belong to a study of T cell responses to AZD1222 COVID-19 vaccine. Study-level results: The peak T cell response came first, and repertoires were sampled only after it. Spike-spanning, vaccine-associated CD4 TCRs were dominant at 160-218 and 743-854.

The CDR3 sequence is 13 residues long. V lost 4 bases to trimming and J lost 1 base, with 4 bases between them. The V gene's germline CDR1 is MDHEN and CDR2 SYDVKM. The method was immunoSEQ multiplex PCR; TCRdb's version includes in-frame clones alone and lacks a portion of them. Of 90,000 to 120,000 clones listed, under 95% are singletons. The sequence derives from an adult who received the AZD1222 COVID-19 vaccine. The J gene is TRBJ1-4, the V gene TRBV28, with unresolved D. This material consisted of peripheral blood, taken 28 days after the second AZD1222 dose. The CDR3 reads CASSSRTNEKLFF. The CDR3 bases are TGTGCCAGCAGTTCTCGAACTAATGAAAAACTGTTTTTT.